Listed below are T cell receptor beta chains from one sample, sequenced in a study of shared clonotypes between healthy human individuals. Generated by immunoSEQ multiplex PCR, the TCRdb table keeps only in-frame clones and is missing some. The sample includes a few million clones, 85% to 95% of them seen just once. The specimen sequenced was naive CD4+ T cells from PBMCs. The receptors shown here come from a man aged 18 to 30 in good health. Some clones in this sample may be carry-over from other donors' samples. Both conserved end residues are part of each CDR3. D genes are given only for firm matches. Clone size is stated in some rows and not others, as once, few, many or a class when expanded.

j_gene: TRBJ2-5
d_gene: -
v_gene: TRBV28
abundance: -
CDR3aa: CASSLRDPGETQYF
CDR3nt: TGTGCCAGCAGTTTGAGAGATCCCGGGGAGACCCAGTACTTC

j_gene: TRBJ2-1
d_gene: TRBD2
v_gene: TRBV27
abundance: -
CDR3aa: CASSHRQGASGLAGYEQFF
CDR3nt: TGTGCCAGCAGTCACCGACAGGGGGCGTCGGGACTAGCGGGATACGAGCAGTTCTTC

j_gene: TRBJ2-2
d_gene: -
v_gene: TRBV30
abundance: -
CDR3aa: CAWSNGAAGSGELFF
CDR3nt: TGTGCCTGGAGTAACGGGGCAGCGGGTTCCGGGGAGCTGTTTTTT

j_gene: TRBJ1-5
d_gene: TRBD1
v_gene: TRBV2
abundance: -
CDR3aa: CASTGGIGHPQHF
CDR3nt: TGTGCCAGCACAGGGGGAATCGGTCATCCCCAGCATTTT

j_gene: TRBJ2-7
d_gene: TRBD1
v_gene: TRBV29-1
abundance: -
CDR3aa: CSVLTGSSYEQYF
CDR3nt: TGCAGCGTCCTGACAGGGAGCTCCTACGAGCAGTACTTC

j_gene: TRBJ1-2
d_gene: -
v_gene: TRBV5-4
abundance: -
CDR3aa: CASSLGNRDGYTF
CDR3nt: TGTGCCAGCAGCCTTGGGAACAGGGATGGCTACACCTTC

j_gene: TRBJ2-7
d_gene: -
v_gene: TRBV28
abundance: -
CDR3aa: CASSLWAAGSSYEQYF
CDR3nt: TGTGCCAGCAGTTTATGGGCGGCAGGGAGCTCCTACGAGCAGTACTTC

j_gene: TRBJ2-5
d_gene: -
v_gene: TRBV2
abundance: -
CDR3aa: CASSSERVTQRVTQYF
CDR3nt: TGTGCCAGCTCCTCGGAAAGGGTAACCCAAAGAGTTACCCAGTACTTC

j_gene: TRBJ1-1
d_gene: TRBD1
v_gene: TRBV6-5
abundance: -
CDR3aa: CASRQGASRTEAFF
CDR3nt: TGTGCCAGCAGACAGGGGGCTTCGAGAACTGAAGCTTTCTTT

j_gene: TRBJ2-2
d_gene: TRBD2
v_gene: TRBV7-9
abundance: once
CDR3aa: CASSSPSSAGGSTGELFF
CDR3nt: TGTGCCAGCAGCTCCCCCTCTAGCGCCGGGGGGTCCACCGGGGAGCTGTTTTTT

j_gene: TRBJ2-6
d_gene: -
v_gene: TRBV7-3
abundance: -
CDR3aa: CASSPRRTGANVLTF
CDR3nt: TGTGCCAGCAGCCCCCGGCGTACCGGGGCCAACGTCCTGACTTTC

j_gene: TRBJ2-3
d_gene: -
v_gene: TRBV18
abundance: -
CDR3aa: CASSPRRAGSTDTQYF
CDR3nt: TGTGCCAGCTCACCAAGGAGGGCCGGAAGCACAGATACGCAGTATTTT

j_gene: TRBJ1-1
d_gene: TRBD1
v_gene: TRBV28
abundance: -
CDR3aa: CASTLDRGLVEAFF
CDR3nt: TGTGCCAGCACCTTGGACAGGGGTTTGGTTGAAGCTTTCTTT

j_gene: TRBJ2-1
d_gene: TRBD2
v_gene: TRBV11-3
abundance: -
CDR3aa: CASSSEPSGAKQFF
CDR3nt: TGTGCCAGCAGCTCCGAACCTAGCGGGGCGAAGCAGTTCTTC

j_gene: TRBJ2-7
d_gene: -
v_gene: TRBV7-2
abundance: once
CDR3aa: CASSLVSSGPHYEQYF
CDR3nt: TGTGCCAGCAGCTTAGTCTCTTCCGGGCCACACTACGAGCAGTACTTC

j_gene: TRBJ1-2
d_gene: -
v_gene: TRBV5-1
abundance: -
CDR3aa: CASSRGTHYGYTF
CDR3nt: TGCGCCAGCAGCCGGGGTACCCACTATGGCTACACCTTC

j_gene: TRBJ2-5
d_gene: -
v_gene: TRBV15
abundance: -
CDR3aa: CATSTQQGLQETQYF
CDR3nt: TGTGCCACCAGCACACAACAGGGACTCCAAGAGACCCAGTACTTC

j_gene: TRBJ2-7
d_gene: -
v_gene: TRBV28
abundance: -
CDR3aa: CASSQGKPLYEQYF
CDR3nt: TGTGCCAGCAGTCAGGGGAAACCGCTCTACGAGCAGTACTTC

j_gene: TRBJ2-7
d_gene: TRBD2
v_gene: TRBV28
abundance: -
CDR3aa: CASSLLAGAYEQYF
CDR3nt: TGTGCCAGCAGTTTACTAGCGGGAGCCTACGAGCAGTACTTC

j_gene: TRBJ1-1
d_gene: -
v_gene: TRBV11-2
abundance: -
CDR3aa: CASTDHSLNTEAFF
CDR3nt: TGTGCCAGCACGGATCACAGTTTGAACACTGAAGCTTTCTTT

j_gene: TRBJ2-1
d_gene: -
v_gene: TRBV19
abundance: -
CDR3aa: CASSSHSMTSVGYNEQFF
CDR3nt: TGTGCCAGTAGTTCTCACTCGATGACTAGTGTGGGGTACAATGAGCAGTTCTTC

j_gene: TRBJ2-3
d_gene: TRBD1
v_gene: TRBV5-8
abundance: -
CDR3aa: CASSLQGYTDTQYF
CDR3nt: TGTGCCAGCAGCTTACAGGGGTATACAGATACGCAGTATTTT

j_gene: TRBJ1-1
d_gene: -
v_gene: TRBV9
abundance: few
CDR3aa: CASSVGGLSEAFF
CDR3nt: TGTGCCAGCAGCGTAGGGGGACTGTCTGAAGCTTTCTTT

j_gene: TRBJ2-1
d_gene: -
v_gene: TRBV7-9
abundance: -
CDR3aa: CASRLVQNSYNGQFF
CDR3nt: TGTGCCAGTCGACTCGTACAGAATTCCTACAATGGGCAGTTCTTC

j_gene: TRBJ2-7
d_gene: -
v_gene: TRBV6-5
abundance: -
CDR3aa: CASSWASASYEQYF
CDR3nt: TGTGCCAGCAGTTGGGCTAGCGCGTCCTACGAGCAGTACTTC

j_gene: TRBJ2-7
d_gene: TRBD2
v_gene: TRBV5-3
abundance: -
CDR3aa: CARRCPWREGLYEQYF
CDR3nt: TGTGCCAGAAGGTGCCCTTGGCGGGAGGGCCTGTACGAGCAGTACTTC

j_gene: TRBJ2-2
d_gene: -
v_gene: TRBV2
abundance: once
CDR3aa: CASSPQGGGTGELFF
CDR3nt: TGTGCCAGCAGTCCTCAGGGAGGGGGGACCGGGGAGCTGTTTTTT

j_gene: TRBJ2-2
d_gene: TRBD2
v_gene: TRBV2
abundance: -
CDR3aa: CASSERLAGGPMAGELFF
CDR3nt: TGTGCCAGCAGTGAAAGGCTAGCGGGAGGGCCGATGGCCGGGGAGCTGTTTTTT

j_gene: TRBJ2-7
d_gene: TRBD2
v_gene: TRBV28
abundance: -
CDR3aa: CASSSLLAGVIYEQYF
CDR3nt: TGTGCCAGCAGTTCCCTCTTAGCGGGAGTGATATACGAGCAGTACTTC

j_gene: TRBJ2-2
d_gene: TRBD1
v_gene: TRBV7-9
abundance: -
CDR3aa: CASSLSRQGARSGELFF
CDR3nt: TGTGCCAGCAGCTTATCACGACAGGGGGCGCGTTCTGGGGAGCTGTTTTTT

j_gene: TRBJ1-6
d_gene: -
v_gene: TRBV6-5
abundance: -
CDR3aa: CASSYSSQGNSPLHF
CDR3nt: TGTGCCAGCAGTTACAGTAGTCAGGGCAATTCACCCCTCCACTTT

j_gene: TRBJ1-2
d_gene: -
v_gene: TRBV4-2
abundance: -
CDR3aa: CASSQDREFYGYTF
CDR3nt: TGTGCCAGCAGCCAAGATCGGGAATTCTATGGCTACACCTTC

j_gene: TRBJ1-1
d_gene: -
v_gene: TRBV6-5
abundance: -
CDR3aa: CASPKGEAFF
CDR3nt: TGTGCCAGCCCCAAAGGAGAAGCTTTCTTT

j_gene: TRBJ2-7
d_gene: -
v_gene: TRBV6-1
abundance: once
CDR3aa: CASSERDRGEQYF
CDR3nt: TGTGCCAGCAGTGAACGGGATCGCGGCGAGCAGTACTTC

j_gene: TRBJ2-7
d_gene: -
v_gene: TRBV28
abundance: -
CDR3aa: CATMSRPSYEQYF
CDR3nt: TGTGCCACCATGTCCCGACCATCCTACGAGCAGTACTTC

j_gene: TRBJ2-7
d_gene: -
v_gene: TRBV13
abundance: -
CDR3aa: CASSLPGGLSYEQYF
CDR3nt: TGTGCCAGCAGCTTACCCGGCGGCTTATCCTACGAGCAGTACTTC

j_gene: TRBJ2-1
d_gene: -
v_gene: TRBV7-3
abundance: once
CDR3aa: CASSSRGMSYNEQFF
CDR3nt: TGTGCCAGCAGCTCTCGGGGGATGTCCTACAATGAGCAGTTCTTC

j_gene: TRBJ2-7
d_gene: -
v_gene: TRBV5-1
abundance: -
CDR3aa: CASSLAAVGLSYEQYF
CDR3nt: TGCGCCAGCAGCTTGGCCGCAGTCGGTCTCTCCTACGAGCAGTACTTC

j_gene: TRBJ2-2
d_gene: -
v_gene: TRBV4-2
abundance: -
CDR3aa: CASSQDLAGELFF
CDR3nt: TGTGCCAGCAGCCAAGATCTTGCCGGGGAGCTGTTTTTT

j_gene: TRBJ1-1
d_gene: -
v_gene: TRBV29-1
abundance: -
CDR3aa: CSARSGGNTEAFF
CDR3nt: TGCAGCGCCCGTTCCGGGGGGAATACTGAAGCTTTCTTT

j_gene: TRBJ2-1
d_gene: -
v_gene: TRBV6-1
abundance: once
CDR3aa: CASSRGGRGDEQFF
CDR3nt: TGTGCCAGCAGTAGGGGGGGCAGGGGCGATGAGCAGTTCTTC

j_gene: TRBJ2-2
d_gene: TRBD1
v_gene: TRBV5-1
abundance: -
CDR3aa: CASSTGQVSRGELFF
CDR3nt: TGCGCCAGCAGCACGGGACAGGTTTCAAGGGGGGAGCTGTTTTTT

j_gene: TRBJ1-1
d_gene: -
v_gene: TRBV6-5
abundance: once
CDR3aa: CASSYSRWNTEAFF
CDR3nt: TGTGCCAGCAGTTACTCTCGGTGGAACACTGAAGCTTTCTTT

j_gene: TRBJ2-5
d_gene: -
v_gene: TRBV28
abundance: -
CDR3aa: CASSLRLIQETQYF
CDR3nt: TGTGCCAGCAGTCTAAGACTTATCCAAGAGACCCAGTACTTC

j_gene: TRBJ2-7
d_gene: TRBD1
v_gene: TRBV28
abundance: once
CDR3aa: CASSLRDRATLKEQYF
CDR3nt: TGTGCCAGCAGTTTACGTGACAGGGCCACTCTTAAAGAGCAGTACTTC

j_gene: TRBJ2-6
d_gene: -
v_gene: TRBV5-1
abundance: -
CDR3aa: CASSRDGVGANVLTF
CDR3nt: TGCGCCAGCAGCAGGGACGGGGTCGGGGCCAACGTCCTGACTTTC

j_gene: TRBJ2-3
d_gene: -
v_gene: TRBV29-1
abundance: -
CDR3aa: CSVARDSTDTQYF
CDR3nt: TGCAGCGTAGCCCGGGACAGCACAGATACGCAGTATTTT

j_gene: TRBJ2-3
d_gene: -
v_gene: TRBV5-1
abundance: -
CDR3aa: CASSFDYTDTQYF
CDR3nt: TGCGCCAGCAGCTTCGACTACACAGATACGCAGTATTTT

j_gene: TRBJ1-5
d_gene: -
v_gene: TRBV6-5
abundance: -
CDR3aa: CASSSGRYSNQPQHF
CDR3nt: TGTGCCAGCAGTTCTGGACGGTATAGCAATCAGCCCCAGCATTTT

j_gene: TRBJ1-2
d_gene: -
v_gene: TRBV5-5
abundance: -
CDR3aa: CASSLWDLYGYTF
CDR3nt: TGTGCCAGCAGCTTGTGGGACCTCTATGGCTACACCTTC

j_gene: TRBJ2-4
d_gene: -
v_gene: TRBV6-1
abundance: -
CDR3aa: CASSVFENIQYF
CDR3nt: TGTGCCAGCAGTGTATTCGAGAACATTCAGTACTTC

j_gene: TRBJ2-5
d_gene: -
v_gene: TRBV7-8
abundance: once
CDR3aa: CASSPRNQGNRETQYF
CDR3nt: TGTGCCAGCAGCCCCCGAAATCAGGGGAATAGGGAGACCCAGTACTTC

j_gene: TRBJ2-7
d_gene: -
v_gene: TRBV5-5
abundance: -
CDR3aa: CASSPYSTASYEQYF
CDR3nt: TGTGCCAGCAGCCCCTATTCGACAGCTTCCTACGAGCAGTACTTC

j_gene: TRBJ2-1
d_gene: -
v_gene: TRBV28
abundance: -
CDR3aa: CASSFWRDGSYNEQFF
CDR3nt: TGTGCCAGCAGTTTTTGGCGGGACGGGTCCTACAATGAGCAGTTCTTC

j_gene: TRBJ2-2
d_gene: TRBD2
v_gene: TRBV4-2
abundance: -
CDR3aa: CASSQHLAGGQDTGELFF
CDR3nt: TGTGCCAGCAGCCAACATCTAGCGGGAGGGCAGGACACCGGGGAGCTGTTTTTT

j_gene: TRBJ1-1
d_gene: -
v_gene: TRBV28
abundance: -
CDR3aa: CASFATPGFANTEAFF
CDR3nt: TGTGCCAGCTTTGCGACACCGGGTTTTGCAAACACTGAAGCTTTCTTT

j_gene: TRBJ2-1
d_gene: TRBD2
v_gene: TRBV14
abundance: -
CDR3aa: CASSQDRPSGVSSYNEQFF
CDR3nt: TGTGCCAGCAGCCAAGATCGGCCTAGCGGGGTGAGCTCCTACAATGAGCAGTTCTTC

j_gene: TRBJ2-2
d_gene: TRBD1
v_gene: TRBV5-1
abundance: -
CDR3aa: CASSLRTGETGELFF
CDR3nt: TGCGCCAGCAGCCTCAGGACAGGAGAGACCGGGGAGCTGTTTTTT